A single sample gave rise to the 27 T cell receptor beta chains below, sequenced in a study of cytomegalovirus exposure and HLA in healthy donors (TCRdb year 2017). The library was generated by the immunoSEQ multiplex PCR assay. For the multiplex PCR, a mixture combining 60 forward primers for TCR Vbeta segments and 13 reverse primers for TCR Jbeta segments was used. TCRdb re-hosts the immuneACCESS table, in-frame sequences only. Its copies lack some clones; in the studies checked, an unresolved V gene accounts for under half of them, and the cause for the rest is not known. Within this sample are 150,000 to 200,000 clones, with roughly 75% of them counted one time only. The top ten constitute approximately 10% of the sample. Material: PBMCs. These receptors were taken from a man younger than 30 in good health and CMV-seropositive.

V usage is TRBV2 and J usage is TRBJ2-2, with D unclear. CDR1 SNHLY and CDR2 FYNNEI come from the germline V gene. Trimming removed 6 bases at V and 6 bases at J, with 11 bases between. CDR3 length: 13 residues. The CDR3 sequence is CASSLGEAGELFF. The CDR3 DNA follows: TGTGCCAGCAGCCTCGGTGAAGCCGGGGAGCTGTTTTTT.

In its sample, this clone was seen a few times. V gene TRBV7-2 combines with J gene TRBJ2-7; D is undetermined. Germline V lookup: CDR1 SGHTA, CDR2 FQGNSA. The CDR3 loop spans 14 amino acids. Trimming took off 0 bases at V and 0 bases at J, with 6 bases between the two ends. The CDR3 reads CASSLAAPSYEQYF. The CDR3 DNA reads as TGTGCCAGCAGCTTAGCAGCACCCTCCTACGAGCAGTACTTC.

This clone was counted between two and nine times. The chain combines TRBV27 with TRBJ2-1; TRBD2 aligns across 7 bases. Looked up from germline, CDR1 is MNHEY and CDR2 is SMNVEV (reference sequence). This CDR3 contains 15 residues. The ends lost 6 bases at V and 9 bases at J; junction bases unmatched: 14. In DNA form, the CDR3 reads TGTGCCAGCAGCAACGGGGGACTACCCTCGCGTGAGCAGTTCTTC. This encodes CASSNGGLPSREQFF.

This clone was seen a handful of times. The CDR3, as DNA: TGTGCCATCAGCGGGGTGGGCACAGATACGCAGTATTTT. Its translation is CAISGVGTDTQYF. This rearrangement joins TRBV10-3 to TRBJ2-3; tentatively, D is TRBD2 (5 bases). V lost 6 bases and J lost 1, with 8 bases in between. The germline CDR1 and CDR2 sequences are ENHRY and SYGVKD. The CDR3 extends over 13 amino acids.

This chain uses TRBV19 with TRBJ2-7, with D maybe TRBD2 (6 bases). CDR1 is LNHDA and CDR2 is SQIVND in the germline V gene (reference sequence). V shed 6 bases and J shed 6 bases, with 9 bases lying between them. The length of the CDR3 is 11 residues. The CDR3: CASSAGGEQYF. The CDR3, as DNA: TGTGCCAGTAGCGCCGGGGGCGAGCAGTACTTC.

The CDR3 DNA reads as TGCACCAGCACCGGGGGGTCTGGGAAGCAGTATTTT. Amino acid sequence: CTSTGGSGKQYF. This sequence joins TRBV1 and TRBJ2-3; the D call in the table, TRBD2, was not verified against the DNA. TRBV1 is marked as a pseudogene. The CDR3 extends over 12 amino acids.

This clone was recorded once. The chain links TRBV27 to TRBJ2-6, with D tentatively TRBD1 (6 bases). CDR1 and CDR2 (germline): MNHEY, SMNVEV (reference sequence). The CDR3 is 15 residues long. With 5 bases removed from V and 4 bases from J, the gap between germline ends came to 12 bases. The CDR3 DNA reads as TGTGCCAGCAGTCTTACAGGGACAGGGGCCAACGTCCTGACTTTC. Its protein product is CASSLTGTGANVLTF.

The chain links TRBV18 to TRBJ2-5; D may be TRBD1 (6 bases). V was shortened by 4 bases and J by 1 base, with 10 bases between the two germline ends. The CDR3 covers 14 residues. Germline CDR1 KGHSH, CDR2 LQKENI. CDR3 in amino acids: CASSHKTGQETQYF. The CDR3 DNA reads TGTGCCAGCTCACACAAGACAGGCCAAGAGACCCAGTACTTC.

The chain uses TRBV6-1 and TRBJ2-7; 8 bases are shared with TRBD1. Per germline, CDR1 MNHNS and CDR2 SASEGT. CDR3 length equals 13 residues. The trim removed 4 bases at V and 3 bases at J, leaving 2 bases unmatched. The CDR3 DNA reads as TGTGCCAGCAGTGGGGGGACAGGCTACGAGCAGTACTTC. Its protein is CASSGGTGYEQYF.

V and J are TRBV2 and TRBJ1-4; possibly TRBD1 for D (5 bases). Germline-derived CDR1 and CDR2 are SNHLY and FYNNEI. Between the trimmed V and J ends, which lost 6 bases and 7 bases, there was a span of 21 bases. The length of the CDR3 is 16 residues. The chain's CDR3 is CASSGSWGGRGEKLFF. CDR3 in DNA: TGTGCCAGCAGCGGGAGTTGGGGGGGACGAGGTGAAAAACTGTTTTTT.

This clone came up a few times. The rearrangement uses TRBV27 and TRBJ2-3, with D tentatively TRBD2 (6 bases). Germline CDR1 reads MNHEY; CDR2 reads SMNVEV (reference sequence). The ends were cut back, 2 bases at V and 7 bases at J, with 16 bases in the middle. CDR3 length: 15 amino acids. The CDR3 nucleotides are TGTGCCAGCAGTTTAGTCGCTAGCGTGGGGAATACGCAGTATTTT. Translating gives CASSLVASVGNTQYF.

This clone has a single count. The chain combines TRBV30 with TRBJ2-1; 7 nucleotides match TRBD2. The trim removed 4 bases at V and 0 bases at J, leaving 9 bases unmatched. The CDR3 runs 16 residues. The germline V gene encodes CDR1 GTSNPN and CDR2 SVGIG (reference sequence). DNA of the CDR3: TGTGCCTGGATCCTGGCCGGGAGGAGCTCCTACAATGAGCAGTTCTTC. It yields the protein CAWILAGRSSYNEQFF. Using reference TRBV30 and TRBJ2-1 for the parts outside the CDR3, the full variable domain is SQTIHQWPATLVQPVGSPLSLECTVEGTSNPNLYWYRQAAGRGLQLLFYSVGIGQISSEVPQNLSASRPQDRQFILSSKKLLLSDSGFYLCAWILAGRSSYNEQFFGPGTRLTVL.

The chain carries TRBV19 and TRBJ2-6, with D unclear. Germline V lookup: CDR1 LNHDA, CDR2 SQIVND (reference sequence). This CDR3 contains 15 residues. Trimming took 3 bases from V and 4 from J, leaving 10 bases between them. CDR3 loop: CASSILRSGANVLTF. The CDR3 nucleotides are TGTGCCAGTAGTATTCTCAGGTCAGGGGCCAACGTCCTGACTTTC.

This clone was seen just once. The chain employs TRBV28 and TRBJ2-7, with D maybe TRBD1 (5 bases). V lost 6 bases and J lost 0, with 15 bases in between. Germline CDR1 is MDHEN and CDR2 is SYDVKM. This CDR3 is 15 amino acids long. In DNA form, the CDR3 reads TGTGCCAGCAGCGAGGACACCAACTTCTCCTACGAGCAGTACTTC. It encodes CASSEDTNFSYEQYF.

The chain links TRBV6-6 to TRBJ2-3; 8 positions match TRBD2. V shed 6 bases, J shed 4 bases, and the junction held 12 bases outside the gene matches. The germline V gene encodes CDR1 MNHNY and CDR2 SVGAGI (reference sequence). This CDR3 has 16 amino acids. CDR3 protein: CASRLASGRGADTQYF. The CDR3 nucleotides read TGTGCCAGCAGACTCGCCAGCGGGAGAGGGGCAGATACGCAGTATTTT.

CDR3 DNA sequence: TGTGCCATCAGTGAAGGGACAGGGGGTTCCTACGAGCAGTACTTC. Translated, it gives CAISEGTGGSYEQYF. The V call is TRBV10-3, the J call TRBJ2-7, with 11 positions matching TRBD1. J was trimmed by 1 base and V by 3 bases; bases with no gene match: 2. The CDR3 runs 15 residues. Germline V CDR1 and CDR2: ENHRY, SYGVKD.

The gene calls are TRBV6-1 and TRBJ1-2; TRBD1 is a possible D gene (6 bases). Looked up from germline, CDR1 is MNHNS and CDR2 is SASEGT. The CDR3 is made up of 14 amino acids. Trimming pared 1 base from V and 2 bases from J, leaving 8 bases between. CDR3 loop: CASSEGGGNYGYTF. For the CDR3, the DNA is TGTGCCAGCAGTGAAGGGGGGGGCAACTATGGCTACACCTTC.

This rearrangement joins TRBV27 to TRBJ1-2; 12 positions agree with TRBD1. V trimming: 8 bases; J trimming: 8 bases; junction bases outside the gene matches: 12. CDR3 length equals 15 residues. Germline V CDR1 and CDR2: MNHEY, SMNVEV (reference sequence). The DNA of the CDR3 is TGTGCCAGCCGTTACGGGGACAGGGGGCTTGGAGGCTACACCTTC. Protein sequence: CASRYGDRGLGGYTF.

The chain employs TRBV11-2 and TRBJ2-1, with no clear D. The V gene lost 0 bases and the J gene lost 10 bases, with 13 bases spanning the gap. The germline V gene encodes CDR1 SGHAT and CDR2 FQNNGV. The CDR3 has 14 residues. CDR3 sequence reads: CASSLDPARGEQFF. CDR3 nucleotide sequence: TGTGCCAGCAGCTTAGATCCCGCCCGAGGCGAGCAGTTCTTC.

The J gene is TRBJ2-3, the V gene TRBV14; TRBD1 aligns across 8 bases. V lost 6 bases and J lost 1; bases outside the gene matches: 0. The length of the CDR3 is 13 residues. From germline, CDR1 is SGHDN and CDR2 FVKESK. DNA for the CDR3: TGTGCCAGCAGGGACAGGGGCACAGATACGCAGTATTTT. Encoded protein: CASRDRGTDTQYF.

The J gene is TRBJ2-1, the V gene TRBV11-2; D is undetermined. The CDR3 runs 12 residues. The V gene lost 5 bases and the J gene lost 8 bases, with 10 bases spanning the gap. CDR1 and CDR2 from the germline V gene are SGHAT and FQNNGV. The CDR3 nucleotides are TGTGCCAGCAGCCTAATAAGCTATGAGCAGTTCTTC. Translated, it gives CASSLISYEQFF.

This clone turned up a few times. The V and J genes are TRBV9 and TRBJ2-5, with D unresolved. The CDR3 is made up of 12 amino acids. Trimming removed 3 bases at V and 5 bases at J, with 8 bases between. Germline assignment: CDR1 SGDLS and CDR2 YYNGEE. This CDR3 is CASSAPRETQYF. The CDR3 bases are TGTGCCAGCAGCGCACCGCGCGAGACCCAGTACTTC.

The V call is TRBV10-3, the J call TRBJ2-1; 8 bases are shared with TRBD2. The CDR3 has 15 amino acids. Germline CDR1 reads ENHRY; CDR2 reads SYGVKD. J was trimmed by 7 bases and V by 2 bases; bases with no gene match: 7. The CDR3 bases are TGTGCCATCAGTGAGGAGTTTCCTAGCGGGAATGAGCAGTTCTTC. Translation gives CAISEEFPSGNEQFF.

The chain has TRBV27 and TRBJ2-7, with 8 bases identical to TRBD2. This CDR3 region has 14 residues. V was clipped by 7 bases and J by 6 bases; unmatched bases: 11. The germline V gene has CDR1 MNHEY and CDR2 SMNVEV (reference sequence). The CDR3 protein is CASNPGGGATEQYF. Written as DNA, the CDR3 is TGTGCCAGCAACCCCGGGGGGGGCGCAACCGAGCAGTACTTC.

The rearrangement uses TRBV7-9 and TRBJ2-7; possibly TRBD2 for D (5 bases). V was trimmed by 0 bases and J by 4 bases, leaving 7 bases between them. The CDR3 is 13 amino acids. Germline V gene lookup returns CDR1 SEHNR and CDR2 FQNEAQ (reference sequence). CDR3 in DNA: TGTGCCAGCAGCTTAGCCGGCGGGTACGAGCAGTACTTC. Translation: CASSLAGGYEQYF.

V gene TRBV27 combines with J gene TRBJ2-3; 7 positions match TRBD1. The CDR3 runs 15 residues. Germline V gives CDR1 MNHEY, CDR2 SMNVEV (reference sequence). V lost 6 bases, J lost 3 bases, and 9 bases stayed unmatched. CDR3 sequence: CASSYRDSITDTQYF. In nucleotides, the CDR3 is TGTGCCAGCAGCTACCGGGACAGCATAACAGATACGCAGTATTTT.

The chain is built from TRBV13 and TRBJ1-3, with TRBD1 matching 7 bases. The CDR3 contains 17 residues. V shed 2 bases and J 3 bases; nucleotides not matched to a gene: 10. Germline values: CDR1 PRHDT, CDR2 FYEKMQ (reference sequence). CDR3 region: CASSLSGTGVVGNTIYF. In DNA, the CDR3 is TGTGCCAGCAGCTTATCCGGAACAGGGGTCGTTGGAAACACCATATATTTT.